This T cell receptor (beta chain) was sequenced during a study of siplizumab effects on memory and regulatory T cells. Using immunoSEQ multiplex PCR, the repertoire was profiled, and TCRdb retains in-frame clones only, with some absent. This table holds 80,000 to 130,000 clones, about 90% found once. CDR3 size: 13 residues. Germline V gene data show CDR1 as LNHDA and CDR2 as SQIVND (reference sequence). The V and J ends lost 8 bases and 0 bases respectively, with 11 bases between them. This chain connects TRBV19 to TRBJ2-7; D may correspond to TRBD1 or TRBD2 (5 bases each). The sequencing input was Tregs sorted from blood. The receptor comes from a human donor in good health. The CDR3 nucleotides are TGTGCCAGTGGGACCGTATTCTCCTACGAGCAGTACTTC. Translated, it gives CASGTVFSYEQYF.